The 26 T cell receptor beta chains in this list originate from one sample, sequenced in a study of shared clonotypes between healthy human individuals. Data came from immunoSEQ multiplex PCR; TCRdb stores just in-frame clones and leaves some out. Of about 2,500,000 clones listed, about 92% are singletons. Specimen: naive CD4+ T cells sorted from blood. Subset here: CD45RA+ positively selected. The receptors stem from a man aged 18 to 30 in good health.

V gene TRBV6-5 combines with J gene TRBJ1-6; a possible D gene is TRBD1 (6 bases). Looked up from germline, CDR1 is MNHEY and CDR2 is SVGAGI. The CDR3 loop spans 15 amino acids. Trimming took 7 bases from V and 8 from J, leaving 18 bases between them. CDR3 in amino acids: CASNWGAGRDSPLHF. In DNA form, the CDR3 reads TGTGCCAGCAACTGGGGGGCCGGGAGGGATTCACCCCTCCACTTT.

The genes are TRBV6-5 and TRBJ1-5; D unresolved. The germline V and J ends were trimmed by 6 bases and 6 bases, with 9 bases remaining between them. The CDR3 consists of 12 residues. Germline V gene lookup returns CDR1 MNHEY and CDR2 SVGAGI. Written as DNA, the CDR3 is TGTGCCAGCAGCCCCGGGCCTCAGCCCCAGCATTTT. Encoded protein: CASSPGPQPQHF.

The J gene is TRBJ2-1, the V gene TRBV27; a weak D match, TRBD2 (6 bases). This CDR3 has 16 amino acids. With 5 bases removed from V and 3 bases from J, the gap between germline ends came to 17 bases. The germline CDR1 and CDR2 sequences are MNHEY and SMNVEV (reference sequence). In nucleotides, the CDR3 is TGTGCCAGCAGTAGCTGGAGCGGAGGGGACTACAATGAGCAGTTCTTC. Its protein product is CASSSWSGGDYNEQFF.

The genes are TRBV6-4 and TRBJ2-2; D possibly corresponds to TRBD2 (7 bases). This CDR3 has 16 residues. The germline V and J ends were trimmed by 2 bases and 2 bases, with 12 bases remaining between them. The germline gives CDR1 MRHNA, CDR2 SNTAGT. CDR3 amino acids: CASSDRGGPNTGELFF. CDR3 coding DNA: TGTGCCAGCAGTGACCGCGGGGGCCCAAACACCGGGGAGCTGTTTTTT.

On this clone: The sample holds other DNA sequences that translate to the same CDR3. V is TRBV7-9 and J is TRBJ1-5; 12 bases are a match to TRBD1. J was trimmed by 2 bases and V by 5 bases; bases with no gene match: 4. This CDR3 contains 16 residues. Germline V gene lookup returns CDR1 SEHNR and CDR2 FQNEAQ (reference sequence). DNA for the CDR3: TGTGCCAGCAGCCCGGGACAGGGGGCAGGCAATCAGCCCCAGCATTTT. Residues: CASSPGQGAGNQPQHF. The full variable domain, in which reference TRBV7-9 and TRBJ1-5 provide the parts outside the CDR3, is DTGVSQNPRHKITKRGQNVTFRCDPISEHNRLYWYRQTLGQGPEFLTYFQNEAQLEKSRLLSDRFSAERPKGSFSTLEIQRTEQGDSAMYLCASSPGQGAGNQPQHFGDGTRLSIL.

CDR3 bases: TGTGCCAGCAGCTCCCCAGGGCGGGAGACGTTAGGTAATGAGCAGTTCTTC. Protein: CASSSPGRETLGNEQFF. J is TRBJ2-1 and V is TRBV7-9; TRBD2 matches at 7 bases. The ends lost 4 bases at V and 7 bases at J; junction bases unmatched: 16. CDR1 SEHNR and CDR2 FQNEAQ come from the germline V gene (reference sequence). CDR3 length: 17 residues.

The sample holds a few counts of this clone. V and J are TRBV18 and TRBJ1-1, with D tentatively TRBD1 (5 bases). This CDR3 has 11 amino acids. V was clipped by 5 bases and J by 7 bases, with 8 bases between them. Germline V CDR1 and CDR2: KGHSH, LQKENI. The CDR3 sequence: CASSKGSEAFF. The CDR3, as DNA: TGTGCCAGCTCAAAGGGGAGTGAAGCTTTCTTT.

V is TRBV11-3 and J is TRBJ2-1; tentatively, D is TRBD2 (6 bases). Looked up from germline, CDR1 is SGHNT and CDR2 is YENEEA. The CDR3 contains 16 residues. Trimming pared 1 base from V and 0 bases from J, leaving 10 bases between. CDR3 coding DNA: TGTGCCAGCAGCTTAGGTTGGGGGGACTCCTACAATGAGCAGTTCTTC. Encoded protein: CASSLGWGDSYNEQFF. Together with reference TRBV11-3 and TRBJ2-1, the CDR3 gives the full variable domain: EAGVVQSPRYKIIEKKQPVAFWCNPISGHNTLYWYLQNLGQGPELLIRYENEEAVDDSQLPKDRFSAERLKGVDSTLKIQPAELGDSAVYLCASSLGWGDSYNEQFFGPGTRLTVL.

The rearrangement uses TRBV2 and TRBJ1-5; D is unresolved. The CDR3 is made up of 13 amino acids. Trimming removed 4 bases from V and 7 bases from J, with 11 bases in between. The germline V gene has CDR1 SNHLY and CDR2 FYNNEI. The CDR3 coding sequence is TGTGCCAGCAGTGTCCCGGCGGGCCAGCCCCAGCATTTT. Its protein product is CASSVPAGQPQHF.

The chain has TRBV29-1 and TRBJ2-2; TRBD1 matches 8 bases. The CDR3 runs to 14 residues. V gave up 7 bases and J gave up 0 bases; unmatched junction bases: 4. Germline-derived CDR1 and CDR2 are SQVTM and ANQGSEA. The CDR3 DNA follows: TGCAGCGGCAAACAGGGGGCGAACACCGGGGAGCTGTTTTTT. As protein: CSGKQGANTGELFF.

The rearrangement links TRBV6-1 to TRBJ2-1; perhaps TRBD1 as D (6 bases). Trimming removed 3 bases at V and 2 bases at J, with 11 bases between. The CDR3 consists of 15 residues. Germline V gives CDR1 MNHNS, CDR2 SASEGT. CDR3 sequence (DNA): TGTGCCAGCAGTGAGGCAAGGACAGCCTACAATGAGCAGTTCTTC. Protein: CASSEARTAYNEQFF.

This clone was seen once. The chain employs TRBV2 and TRBJ1-1, with D perhaps TRBD1 (5 bases). V was trimmed by 6 bases and J by 3 bases, leaving 11 bases between them. This CDR3 region has 13 residues. In germline, CDR1 is SNHLY, CDR2 FYNNEI. This CDR3 reads CASRSTGDTEAFF. CDR3 bases: TGTGCCAGCAGATCTACAGGCGACACTGAAGCTTTCTTT.

This clone was seen just once. The V gene is TRBV6-4, the J gene TRBJ1-6; no clear D. This CDR3 is built from 14 residues. V was shortened by 4 bases and J by 3 bases, with 7 bases between the two germline ends. Germline V lookup: CDR1 MRHNA, CDR2 SNTAGT. CDR3 nucleotides: TGTGCCAGCAGTGCCACGGACTATAATTCACCCCTCCACTTT. Its protein product is CASSATDYNSPLHF.

The gene calls are TRBV5-1 and TRBJ1-1, with 8 bases aligning to TRBD1. V trimming: 6 bases; J trimming: 2 bases; junction bases outside the gene matches: 6. This CDR3 contains 14 residues. The V gene's germline CDR1 is SGHRS and CDR2 YFSETQ. CDR3 bases: TGCGCCAGCACCCCGGACAGGGTCAACACTGAAGCTTTCTTT. It encodes CASTPDRVNTEAFF. Variable domain in full (rest from reference TRBV5-1 and TRBJ1-1): KAGVTQTPRYLIKTRGQQVTLSCSPISGHRSVSWYQQTPGQGLQFLFEYFSETQRNKGNFPGRFSGRQFSNSRSEMNVSTLELGDSALYLCASTPDRVNTEAFFGQGTRLTVV.

The chain employs TRBV4-3 and TRBJ1-4, with D perhaps matching TRBD1 (5 bases). Per germline, CDR1 LGHNA and CDR2 YSLEER. V gave up 4 bases and J gave up 5 bases, with 11 bases separating them. CDR3 length equals 14 residues. CDR3 in amino acids: CASSPGGINEKLFF. The CDR3 bases are TGCGCCAGCAGCCCCGGGGGGATAAATGAAAAACTGTTTTTT.

Concerning this clone itself: One end of the junction varies from germline; a read error may be responsible. The chain recombines TRBV28 with TRBJ1-2, with D hard to call. The CDR3 runs 11 residues. Germline V CDR1 and CDR2: MDHEN, SYDVKM. The CDR3 is CASSLSQEPAF. The CDR3 DNA sequence: TGTGCCAGCAGTTTATCGCAGGAGCCTGCCTTC.

The chain recombines TRBV5-4 with TRBJ2-1; 13 bases agree with TRBD2. The junction had 5 bases not matched to a gene; V was cut back by 2 bases and J by 6 bases. Germline V gene sequence: CDR1 SGHNT, CDR2 YYREEE (reference sequence). The CDR3 contains 16 residues. Here the CDR3 reads CASSFLTSGGLNEQFF. CDR3 nucleotides: TGTGCCAGCAGCTTTTTGACTAGCGGGGGGCTCAATGAGCAGTTCTTC. Complete variable domain (other parts from reference TRBV5-4 and TRBJ2-1): ETGVTQSPTHLIKTRGQQVTLRCSSQSGHNTVSWYQQALGQGPQFIFQYYREEENGRGNFPPRFSGLQFPNYSSELNVNALELDDSALYLCASSFLTSGGLNEQFFGPGTRLTVL.

This clone was observed a single time. The rearrangement uses TRBV5-5 and TRBJ2-2, with 10 bases matching TRBD2. Germline lookup yields CDR1 SGHKS and CDR2 YYEKEE (reference sequence). This CDR3 comprises 16 residues. V lost 1 base, J lost 8 bases, and 8 bases stayed unmatched. Here the CDR3 DNA reads TGTGCCAGCAGCTTGACTCCAGGACTAGCGGAAGGGGAGCTGTTTTTT. Amino acid sequence: CASSLTPGLAEGELFF.

The chain carries TRBV9 and TRBJ2-7; 7 bases line up with TRBD2. This CDR3 is 13 amino acids long. V lost 2 bases, J lost 6 bases, and 5 bases stayed unmatched. Germline lookup yields CDR1 SGDLS and CDR2 YYNGEE. CDR3 bases: TGTGCCAGCAGCGTTGTGGGGGAGGGCGAGCAGTACTTC. Protein product: CASSVVGEGEQYF.

The CDR3 region is CASSGYRGRFEQYF. The CDR3 coding sequence is TGCGCCAGCAGTGGATACAGGGGGCGTTTCGAGCAGTACTTC. V usage is TRBV10-2 and J usage is TRBJ2-7; 9 positions match TRBD1. The germline CDR1 and CDR2 sequences are WSHSY and SAAADI. This CDR3 region has 14 residues. V dropped 4 bases and J dropped 6; count of bases not matched to a gene: 7.

The chain joins TRBV5-6 to TRBJ2-1, with D unresolved. The CDR3 contains 13 residues. V was shortened by 1 base and J by 5 bases, with 7 bases between the two germline ends. Germline V CDR1 and CDR2: SGHDT, YYEEEE. This chain's CDR3 is CASSLYLDNEQFF. CDR3 DNA: TGTGCCAGCAGCTTGTATTTAGACAATGAGCAGTTCTTC.

In this sample, this clone turned up once. The chain is built from TRBV28 and TRBJ1-3; possible D gene TRBD1, 5 bases. Germline V CDR1 and CDR2: MDHEN, SYDVKM. Deletions cut 5 bases from V and 0 bases from J, with 11 bases between. This CDR3 region has 15 residues. The CDR3 here is CASSGGLVSGNTIYF. As DNA, the CDR3 is TGTGCCAGCAGTGGGGGGTTAGTCTCTGGAAACACCATATATTTT.

V usage is TRBV14 and J usage is TRBJ2-7; 12 nucleotides align to TRBD2. Germline CDR1 reads SGHDN; CDR2 reads FVKESK. J was trimmed by 8 bases and V by 0 bases; bases with no gene match: 8. There are 16 residues in the CDR3. The CDR3 loop is CASSQDPTSGGSKQYF. Written as DNA, the CDR3 is TGTGCCAGCAGCCAAGATCCAACTAGCGGGGGGTCCAAGCAGTACTTC.

The CDR3: CAWSLSRTSGSSDTQYF. CDR3 coding DNA: TGTGCCTGGAGTCTTAGCAGGACTAGCGGGAGTTCAGATACGCAGTATTTT. The chain combines TRBV30 with TRBJ2-3; 13 bases match TRBD2. The V segment lost 2 bases and the J segment 4 bases; nucleotides outside the gene matches: 9. The CDR3 has 17 residues. Germline loops: CDR1 GTSNPN, CDR2 SVGIG (reference sequence).

In its sample, this clone was seen a few times. The chain combines TRBV30 with TRBJ1-1, with D perhaps TRBD1 (6 bases). Germline CDR1 is GTSNPN and CDR2 is SVGIG (reference sequence). Trimming left V 4 bases short and J 3 bases short, with 15 bases between. The CDR3 is 14 residues long. The CDR3 nucleotides are TGTGCCTGGATTTGGGGGGGCCGGGACACTGAAGCTTTCTTT. Amino acids: CAWIWGGRDTEAFF. Full variable domain (remainder filled in from reference TRBV30 and TRBJ1-1): SQTIHQWPATLVQPVGSPLSLECTVEGTSNPNLYWYRQAAGRGLQLLFYSVGIGQISSEVPQNLSASRPQDRQFILSSKKLLLSDSGFYLCAWIWGGRDTEAFFGQGTRLTVV.

V gene TRBV19 combines with J gene TRBJ2-7; a weak D match, TRBD2 (6 bases). Trimming took 5 bases from V and 6 from J, leaving 17 bases between them. The CDR3 length is 14 residues. The V gene's germline CDR1 is LNHDA and CDR2 SQIVND (reference sequence). The CDR3: CASSPAGLLGEQYF. In DNA, the CDR3 is TGTGCCAGTAGTCCGGCGGGACTCCTCGGCGAGCAGTACTTC.